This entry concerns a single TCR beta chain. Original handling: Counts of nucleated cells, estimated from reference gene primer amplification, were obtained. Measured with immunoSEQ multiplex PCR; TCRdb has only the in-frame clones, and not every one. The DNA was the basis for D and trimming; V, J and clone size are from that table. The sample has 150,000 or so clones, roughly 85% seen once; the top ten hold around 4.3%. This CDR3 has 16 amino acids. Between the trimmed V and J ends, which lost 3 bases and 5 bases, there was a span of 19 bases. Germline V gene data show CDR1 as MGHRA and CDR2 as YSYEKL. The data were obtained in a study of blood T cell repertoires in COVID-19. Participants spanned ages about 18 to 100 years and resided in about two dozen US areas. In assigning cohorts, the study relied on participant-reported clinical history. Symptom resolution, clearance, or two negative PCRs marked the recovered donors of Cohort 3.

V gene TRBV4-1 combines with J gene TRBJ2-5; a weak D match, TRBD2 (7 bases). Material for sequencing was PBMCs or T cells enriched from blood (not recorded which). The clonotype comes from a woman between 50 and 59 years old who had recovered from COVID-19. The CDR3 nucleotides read TGCGCCAGCAGCCAGACCCAGGGAGGGGGTCGGGAGACCCAGTACTTC. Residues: CASSQTQGGGRETQYF.